This TCR beta chain is from a study of cytomegalovirus exposure and HLA in healthy donors. PCR primers comprised 60 Vbeta and 13 Jbeta primers. Sequenced by immunoSEQ multiplex PCR; TCRdb stores in-frame clones only, minus some. In the table there are hundreds of thousands of clones, approximately 78% of which are singletons. The trim removed 5 bases at V and 0 bases at J, leaving 8 bases unmatched. Per the germline V gene, CDR1 is MRHNA and CDR2 is SNTAGT. CDR3 size: 17 residues. The chain joins TRBV6-4 to TRBJ2-3; TRBD1 aligns across 10 bases. The sequenced sample consisted of PBMCs. This sequence originates from a young man in good health and CMV-seronegative. CDR3 protein: CASSFRDRGISTDTQYF. The CDR3 bases are TGTGCCAGCAGTTTCCGGGACAGGGGAATTAGCACAGATACGCAGTATTTT.